The present TCR beta chain was sequenced within a study of T-cell reconstitution after alpha-beta-depleted transplantation in children. Points from the study as a whole: Most T-cell counts and diversity one year after the transplant came from T cells that were newly produced.

TCRbeta library construction was performed incorporating unique molecular identifiers. In TCRdb, the PCR reads were re-called with MiXCR into one record per CDR3 protein. This table has about 280,000 distinct CDR3 sequences, around 10% appearing once. Trimming shortened V by 4 bases and J by 5 bases, and 9 bases separated the two germline ends. Germline V gene lookup returns CDR1 SQVTM and CDR2 ANQGSEA. The CDR3 extends over 12 amino acids. This clonotype was seen many times. The antigen is not known. J is TRBJ2-1 and V is TRBV29-1; no definite D call. The clonotype comes from a male patient under 10 years old who had a stem cell transplant for chronic granulomatous disease, so the T cells may come from the graft donor. The sequencing here drew on peripheral blood, taken 180 days after TCRalphabeta/CD19-depleted stem cell transplant. DNA of the CDR3: TGCAGCGTTGCGAGGCGGAACAATGAGCAGTTCTTC. It is translated as CSVARRNNEQFF.